Listed below are T cell receptor beta chains from one sample, sequenced in a study of blood T cells in healthy people across ages. TCRdb re-called the 5' RACE reads with MiXCR, one entry per CDR3 protein. The sample holds some 690,000 distinct CDR3 sequences, 20% to 25% seen once. Sequencing input: blood. The receptors come from a man between 65 and 85 years old in good health. The conserved cysteine and the conserved F or W are not part of the CDR3 here. The order of the fields is J gene, V gene, CDR3 protein.

>TRBJ1-2|TRBV25-1
ASSDTGTGVVYGYT
>TRBJ2-7|TRBV6-1
ASSPRERTGRPYEQY
>TRBJ2-1|TRBV14
ASNQVLGQGKEQF
>TRBJ2-1|TRBV20-1
SARDPWTSGSNEQF
>TRBJ2-1|TRBV6-1
ASSNIGLAAVEQF
>TRBJ2-5|TRBV20-1
SARARGGTQY
>TRBJ2-4|TRBV29-1
SVQTGMIAKNIQY
>TRBJ2-3|TRBV4-1
ASSQDQGRRTDTQY
>TRBJ2-1|TRBV6-5
ASSRGGARNEQF
>TRBJ1-2|TRBV12-5
ASGQGPSDCGYT
>-|TRBV7-9
ASSSPNEWPFTPTSDEQY
>TRBJ1-5|TRBV3-1
ASSIQGAGQPQH
>TRBJ1-6|TRBV3-1
ASSQDRWDRGVSPLH
>TRBJ1-4|TRBV20-1
SARDLMVNEKLF
>TRBJ2-7|TRBV29-1
SGGEGESYEQY
>TRBJ1-1|TRBV10-1
ASSEPGHATEAF
>TRBJ1-1|TRBV12-3/TRBV12-4
ASSFSQFEAF
>TRBJ2-1|TRBV6-4
ASSDRWDNEQF
>TRBJ1-4|TRBV7-9
ASSQRGPNDEKLF
>-|TRBV10-3
AISGTDSSYEQY
>TRBJ1-2|TRBV20-1
SASRDGANYGYT
>TRBJ2-1|TRBV11-2
ASSPRGTQVDEQF
>TRBJ2-5|TRBV6-2/TRBV6-3
ASSRHHQTGGEETQY
>-|TRBV10-2
ASSSELGLPQY
>TRBJ1-3|TRBV12-3/TRBV12-4
ASSPQTGNTIY
>TRBJ2-3|TRBV14
ASSTGTSVTDTQY
>TRBJ2-5|TRBV27
ASSRQGLLGETQY